These 4 T cell receptor beta chains share one sample of origin, sequenced in a study of T cells in Graves' hyperthyroidism and ophthalmopathy. TCR beta CDR3 region amplification was performed from RNA transcripts. HTBI primers were the set used in a first-round RT-PCR of the TCR CDR3. TCRdb analysed the multiplex PCR reads with MiXCR anew, one entry per CDR3 protein. The table has a few hundred thousand distinct CDR3 sequences, 13% to 15% seen once. The sequenced sample was blood. The receptors originated from a woman aged 25 to 39 with Graves' ophthalmopathy.

In its sample, this clonotype was seen many times. This sequence joins TRBV6-1 and TRBJ1-1; TRBD1 is a possible D gene (5 bases). CDR1 is MNHNS, CDR2 SASEGT, per germline. CDR3 length equals 14 residues. Trimming cost V 4 bases and J 1 base, with 10 bases left between them. The CDR3 loop reads CASSVMDTNTEAFF. The CDR3 region has the DNA TGTGCCAGCAGTGTCATGGACACGAACACTGAAGCTTTCTTT.

This clonotype was counted many times. The chain carries TRBV2 and TRBJ2-5; D may be TRBD1 (6 bases). Trimming took off 4 bases at V and 2 bases at J, with 8 bases between the two ends. This CDR3 comprises 13 residues. Per germline, CDR1 SNHLY and CDR2 FYNNEI. CDR3 coding DNA: TGTGCCAGCAGTGCTGACAGGCAAGAGACCCAGTACTTC. Its protein product is CASSADRQETQYF.

This clonotype was detected ten times or more. The rearrangement links TRBV7-3 to TRBJ2-7; D possibly corresponds to TRBD2 (6 bases). The CDR3 runs 16 residues. Germline V gene lookup returns CDR1 SGHTA and CDR2 FQGTGA. V was trimmed by 1 base and J by 4 bases, leaving 17 bases between them. Here the CDR3 reads CASSLKGRGSDYEQYF. The DNA of the CDR3 is TGTGCCAGCAGCTTAAAGGGGCGGGGTAGTGATTACGAGCAGTACTTC.

V is TRBV14 and J is TRBJ2-3; D uncertain. From germline, CDR1 is SGHDN and CDR2 FVKESK. V was shortened by 0 bases and J by 3 bases, with 16 bases between the two germline ends. This CDR3 is built from 17 residues. This CDR3 reads CASSQESILMGTDTQYF. For the CDR3, the DNA is TGTGCCAGCAGCCAAGAGAGTATCCTGATGGGTACAGATACGCAGTATTTT.